One and the same sample provided the 8 T cell receptor beta chains below, sequenced in a study of T cell clonality in common variable immunodeficiency. General observations from the study: Common variable immunodeficiency TCR beta sequences reportedly had fewer deletions and N-nucleotide insertions.

Here immunoSEQ multiplex PCR was the method, and the copy in TCRdb shows in-frame clones only, minus some. The table lists around 16,000 clones. Their antigen targets remain unknown. The sequenced material came from peripheral blood mononuclear cells. These TCRs come from a human donor with common variable immunodeficiency.

Turning to this clone: The read ends 3 residues before the CDR3 terminus; that terminus is restored from the germline J gene. J is TRBJ2-5 and V is TRBV20-1; D is undetermined. Trimming stripped 3 bases from V and 3 bases from J, with 8 bases between. The CDR3 runs 12 residues. From germline, CDR1 is DFQATT and CDR2 SNEGSKA (reference sequence). This CDR3 reads CSASFAEETQYF. The sequenced part of the CDR3 DNA is TGCAGTGCTAGTTTTGCGGAAGAGACC.

With respect to this clone: The read terminates 3 residues before the CDR3 end, so the remaining end is supplied by the germline J gene. This rearrangement joins TRBV6-2 or TRBV6-3 to TRBJ2-7, with D possibly TRBD2 on 5 matching bases. Germline V CDR1 and CDR2: MNHEY, SVGEGT. This CDR3 region has 11 residues. Trimming removed 10 bases from V and 6 bases from J, with 13 bases in between. CDR3 sequence: CATSRAAEQYF. CDR3 DNA (partial): TGTGCCACCTCGAGGGCTGCCGAG.

Of note for this clone: The read is 3 residues too short to cover the CDR3 end, so that end is filled in from the germline J gene. The J gene is TRBJ2-3, the V gene TRBV20-1, with TRBD1 matching 9 bases. The CDR3 length is 14 residues. The V gene end was trimmed by 2 bases and the J gene end by 6 bases; junction bases not matched to a gene: 6. The germline V gene has CDR1 DFQATT and CDR2 SNEGSKA (reference sequence). The CDR3: CSARMGQGMDTQYF. The sequenced CDR3 bases are TGCAGTGCTAGAATGGGACAGGGTATGGATACG.

Judged by frequency, this clone is medium-sized. The CDR3 protein is CASSPMGGYDGYTF. The CDR3 bases that were read are TGTGCCAGTAGTCCGATGGGGGGGTATGATGGC. The chain carries TRBV19 and TRBJ1-2; the D gene is possibly TRBD1 (5 bases). The read ends 3 residues early relative to the CDR3; the germline J gene fills the gap. The CDR3 consists of 14 residues. CDR1 is LNHDA and CDR2 is SQIVND in the germline V gene (reference sequence). Deletions cut 5 bases from V and 6 bases from J, with 16 bases between.

A remark on this clone: The read stops 3 residues short of the end of the CDR3; the missing end is completed from the germline J gene. J is TRBJ1-5 and V is TRBV18; D possibly corresponds to TRBD1 (6 bases). This CDR3 is 13 amino acids long. CDR1 KGHSH and CDR2 LQKENI come from the germline V gene. V lost 4 bases to trimming and J lost 4 bases, with 8 bases between them. This CDR3 reads CASSQGENQPQHF. The sequenced CDR3 bases are TGTGCCAGCTCACAGGGGGAGAATCAGCCC. The variable domain in full, completed from reference TRBV18 and TRBJ1-5, reads NAGVMQNPRHLVRRRGQEARLRCSPMKGHSHVYWYRQLPEEGLKFMVYLQKENIIDESGMPKERFSAEFPKEGPSILRIQQVVRGDSAAYFCASSQGENQPQHFGDGTRLSIL.

Turning to this clone: Coverage ceases 3 residues before the CDR3 finishes, and the germline J gene fills in the end. The gene calls are TRBV19 and TRBJ2-5, with 8 nucleotides matching TRBD1. The germline gives CDR1 LNHDA, CDR2 SQIVND (reference sequence). The J segment lost 5 bases and the V segment lost 0 bases, leaving 5 bases of the junction unmatched. The CDR3 has 15 residues. Incomplete CDR3 DNA: TGTGCCAGTAGTATAGATCGACAGGGGAGGGAGACC. Translated, it gives CASSIDRQGRET. The full CDR3 sequence reads CASSIDRQGRETQYF.

Points on this clone: The read comes to an end 3 residues before the CDR3 does, leaving the germline J gene to fill in the end. The chain has TRBV20-1 and TRBJ2-3; D unclear. The germline V gene encodes CDR1 DFQATT and CDR2 SNEGSKA (reference sequence). The CDR3 extends over 13 amino acids. V lost 0 bases to trimming and J lost 2 bases, with 6 bases between them. CDR3: CSARDTDTDTQYF. The CDR3 DNA, read in part, is TGCAGTGCTAGAGATACAGACACAGATACG.

Concerning this clone itself: Read data end 3 residues before the CDR3 end; the end is taken from the germline J gene. This chain joins TRBV2 and TRBJ1-4, with 7 nucleotides matching TRBD1. Unmatched junction bases numbered 8, after V lost 10 bases and J lost 3 bases. CDR1 and CDR2 (germline): SNHLY, FYNNEI. The CDR3 totals 14 residues. The CDR3 protein is CATNRQGSNEKLFF. CDR3 DNA, as far as it was read: TGTGCCACCAATCGACAGGGATCTAATGAAAAA.